A selection of T cell receptor beta chains follows, all from one sample in a study of regulatory T cells in long-lasting Graves disease. Each CDR3 protein is one row after TCRdb ran MiXCR on the multiplex PCR reads. This table holds over 200,000 distinct CDR3 sequences, around 17% found once. This specimen was peripheral blood mononuclear cells (PBMCs), taken at new diagnosis, from a patient treated with antithyroid drugs. The receptors derive from a female donor with Graves disease. Each CDR3 is given with its conserved first and last residue. The order of the fields is clone size, CDR3 length, J gene, D gene, V gene, CDR3 protein, CDR3 DNA. The D gene is left open where the match is weak. For some rows the clone size is stated as once, few or many, or as a class when expanded; others skip it.

abundance: .; len: 15; j_gene: TRBJ2-3; d_gene: TRBD1; v_gene: TRBV7-3; CDR3aa: CASSPAGGKADTQYF; CDR3nt: TGTGCCAGCAGCCCCGCAGGGGGCAAGGCAGATACGCAGTATTTT
abundance: many; len: 12; j_gene: TRBJ1-1; d_gene: .; v_gene: TRBV29-1; CDR3aa: CSVATPNTEAFF; CDR3nt: TGCAGCGTTGCGACACCGAACACTGAAGCTTTCTTT
abundance: many; len: 14; j_gene: TRBJ2-7; d_gene: .; v_gene: TRBV6-1; CDR3aa: CASSKELVGREQYF; CDR3nt: TGTGCCAGCAGTAAGGAACTAGTTGGGCGCGAGCAGTACTTC
abundance: .; len: 14; j_gene: TRBJ2-7; d_gene: TRBD1; v_gene: TRBV28; CDR3aa: CASRTRDRGYEQYF; CDR3nt: TGTGCCAGCAGAACCCGGGACAGGGGCTACGAGCAGTACTTC
abundance: .; len: 17; j_gene: TRBJ1-1; d_gene: .; v_gene: TRBV19; CDR3aa: CASSTPPGSGPNTEAFF; CDR3nt: TGTGCCAGTAGTACCCCCCCGGGATCGGGGCCGAACACTGAAGCTTTCTTT
abundance: .; len: 16; j_gene: TRBJ2-5; d_gene: TRBD2; v_gene: TRBV7-2; CDR3aa: CASSRGLAGGRETQYF; CDR3nt: TGTGCCAGCAGCCGAGGTCTAGCGGGAGGTAGAGAGACCCAGTACTTC
abundance: many; len: 14; j_gene: TRBJ2-1; d_gene: .; v_gene: TRBV20-1; CDR3aa: CSAPLQRAYNEQFF; CDR3nt: TGCAGTGCTCCCCTCCAGCGAGCTTACAATGAGCAGTTCTTC
abundance: many; len: 14; j_gene: TRBJ2-5; d_gene: TRBD1; v_gene: TRBV2; CDR3aa: CASRPTGLQETQYF; CDR3nt: TGTGCCAGCAGGCCGACAGGGCTACAAGAGACCCAGTACTTC
abundance: .; len: 13; j_gene: TRBJ1-2; d_gene: .; v_gene: TRBV5-1; CDR3aa: CASSFTGVYGYTF; CDR3nt: TGCGCCAGCAGCTTCACAGGTGTCTATGGCTACACCTTC
abundance: many; len: 12; j_gene: TRBJ2-1; d_gene: .; v_gene: TRBV19; CDR3aa: CASSISDDEQFF; CDR3nt: TGTGCCAGTAGTATTAGCGACGATGAGCAGTTCTTC
abundance: .; len: 14; j_gene: TRBJ1-5; d_gene: .; v_gene: TRBV7-2; CDR3aa: CASSGGRGNQPQHF; CDR3nt: TGTGCCAGCAGCGGAGGGAGGGGAAATCAGCCCCAGCATTTT
abundance: .; len: 14; j_gene: TRBJ1-2; d_gene: .; v_gene: TRBV24-1; CDR3aa: CATGDLGEDGGYTF; CDR3nt: TGTGCCACCGGTGATTTGGGAGAAGATGGCGGCTACACCTTC
abundance: many; len: 15; j_gene: TRBJ2-2; d_gene: .; v_gene: TRBV2; CDR3aa: CASSENPSNTGELFF; CDR3nt: TGTGCCAGCAGTGAAAACCCGTCGAACACCGGGGAGCTGTTTTTT
abundance: many; len: 16; j_gene: TRBJ2-3; d_gene: TRBD1; v_gene: TRBV9; CDR3aa: CASSAPTGSSTDTQYF; CDR3nt: TGTGCCAGCAGCGCACCGACAGGGTCTAGCACAGATACGCAGTATTTT
abundance: many; len: 16; j_gene: TRBJ2-1; d_gene: .; v_gene: TRBV18; CDR3aa: CASSPPRRGPYNEQFF; CDR3nt: TGTGCCAGCTCACCACCCCGGAGGGGTCCCTACAATGAGCAGTTCTTC
abundance: many; len: 15; j_gene: TRBJ2-1; d_gene: TRBD1; v_gene: TRBV12-3/TRBV12-4; CDR3aa: CASRWGQGAENEQFF; CDR3nt: TGTGCCAGCAGGTGGGGACAGGGGGCGGAAAATGAGCAGTTCTTC
abundance: many; len: 14; j_gene: TRBJ1-2; d_gene: .; v_gene: TRBV5-1; CDR3aa: CASSLEDRIYGYTF; CDR3nt: TGCGCCAGCAGCTTGGAGGACAGAATCTATGGCTACACCTTC
abundance: many; len: 14; j_gene: TRBJ1-1; d_gene: .; v_gene: TRBV6-2/TRBV6-3; CDR3aa: CASSVDSMNTEAFF; CDR3nt: TGTGCCAGCAGTGTGGACAGCATGAACACTGAAGCTTTCTTT
abundance: many; len: 14; j_gene: TRBJ1-1; d_gene: .; v_gene: TRBV6-5; CDR3aa: CASSLLGEVTEAFF; CDR3nt: TGTGCCAGCAGTTTATTAGGGGAAGTCACTGAAGCTTTCTTT
abundance: many; len: 16; j_gene: TRBJ2-3; d_gene: TRBD2; v_gene: TRBV20-1; CDR3aa: CSARNPLAGSTDTQYF; CDR3nt: TGCAGTGCTAGAAATCCCCTAGCGGGTAGCACAGATACGCAGTATTTT
abundance: .; len: 22; j_gene: TRBJ2-7; d_gene: TRBD2; v_gene: TRBV9; CDR3aa: CASSVEGTSGRVERSVHYEQYF; CDR3nt: TGTGCCAGCAGCGTAGAGGGGACTAGCGGGAGGGTTGAGAGGTCGGTCCACTACGAGCAGTACTTC
abundance: many; len: 14; j_gene: TRBJ1-2; d_gene: .; v_gene: TRBV7-2; CDR3aa: CASSPGWANYGYTF; CDR3nt: TGTGCCAGCAGCCCCGGATGGGCTAACTATGGCTACACCTTC
abundance: many; len: 16; j_gene: TRBJ2-5; d_gene: TRBD2; v_gene: TRBV6-2/TRBV6-3; CDR3aa: CASSYGSGRLSETQYF; CDR3nt: TGTGCCAGCAGTTACGGGAGCGGGAGACTAAGCGAGACCCAGTACTTC